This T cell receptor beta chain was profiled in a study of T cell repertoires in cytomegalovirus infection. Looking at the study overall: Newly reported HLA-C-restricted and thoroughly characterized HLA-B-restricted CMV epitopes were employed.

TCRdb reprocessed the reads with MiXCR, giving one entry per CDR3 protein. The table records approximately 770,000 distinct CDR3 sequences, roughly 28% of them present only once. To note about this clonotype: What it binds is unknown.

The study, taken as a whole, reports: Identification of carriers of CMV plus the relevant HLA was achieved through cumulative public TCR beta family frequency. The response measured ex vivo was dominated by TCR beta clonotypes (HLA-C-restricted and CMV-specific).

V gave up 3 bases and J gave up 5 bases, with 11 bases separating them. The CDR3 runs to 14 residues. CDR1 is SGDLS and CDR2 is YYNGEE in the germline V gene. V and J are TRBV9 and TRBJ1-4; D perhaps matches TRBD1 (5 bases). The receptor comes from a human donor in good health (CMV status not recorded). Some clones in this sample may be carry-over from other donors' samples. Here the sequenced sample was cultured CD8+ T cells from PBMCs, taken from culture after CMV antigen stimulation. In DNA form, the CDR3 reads TGTGCCAGCAGCGCCTTCCAGGGAAATGAAAAACTGTTTTTT. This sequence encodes CASSAFQGNEKLFF. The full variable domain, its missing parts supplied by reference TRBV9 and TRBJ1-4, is DSGVTQTPKHLITATGQRVTLRCSPRSGDLSVYWYQQSLDQGLQFLIQYYNGEERAKGNILERFSAQQFPDLHSELNLSSLELGDSALYFCASSAFQGNEKLFFGSGTQLSVL.